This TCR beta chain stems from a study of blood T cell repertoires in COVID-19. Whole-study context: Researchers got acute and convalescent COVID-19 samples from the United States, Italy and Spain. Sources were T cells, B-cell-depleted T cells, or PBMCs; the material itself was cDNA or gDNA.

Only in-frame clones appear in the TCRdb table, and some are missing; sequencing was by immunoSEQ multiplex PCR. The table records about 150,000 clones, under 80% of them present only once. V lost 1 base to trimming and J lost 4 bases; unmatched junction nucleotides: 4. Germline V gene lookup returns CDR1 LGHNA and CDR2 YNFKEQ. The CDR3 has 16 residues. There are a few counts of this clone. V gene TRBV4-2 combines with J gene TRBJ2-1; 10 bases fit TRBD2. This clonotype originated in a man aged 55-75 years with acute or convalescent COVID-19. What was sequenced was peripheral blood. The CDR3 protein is CASSQGWTSGYNEQFF. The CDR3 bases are TGTGCCAGCAGCCAAGGATGGACTAGCGGTTACAATGAGCAGTTCTTC.